These T cell receptor beta chains were read from a single sample in a study of blood T cell repertoires in COVID-19. Libraries were prepared by immunoSEQ multiplex PCR; TCRdb keeps only in-frame clonotypes and omits some of them. The sample lists about 120,000 clones, just over 70% seen once, with approximately 0.86% in the top ten. The sample comprised peripheral blood. The receptors derive from a human donor with acute or convalescent COVID-19. The donor label of this sample is uncertain. CDR3s include the opening cysteine and the closing phenylalanine or tryptophan. Each record gives: D gene, clone size, V gene, J gene, CDR3 DNA, CDR3 protein. D genes are given only for firm matches. Clone size is shown for a subset of rows, as once, few, many or a class of expanded clone.

D: .; size: .; V: TRBV7-9; J: TRBJ2-3; DNA: TGTGCCAGCAGCTTATTGGGGGCTAGAGCAGATACGCAGTATTTT; CDR3: CASSLLGARADTQYF
D: .; size: .; V: TRBV27; J: TRBJ1-6; DNA: TGTGCCAGCAGCCCCCAGCAGGGGAATTCACCCCTCCACTTT; CDR3: CASSPQQGNSPLHF
D: TRBD1; size: .; V: TRBV6-2/TRBV6-3; J: TRBJ1-2; DNA: TGTGCCAGCAGCTATAGGCAGGGGGCCGGTAAGGATGGCTACACCTTC; CDR3: CASSYRQGAGKDGYTF
D: TRBD1; size: .; V: TRBV29-1; J: TRBJ1-2; DNA: TGCAGCGTTGAGGGACAGACTTACTATGGCTACACCTTC; CDR3: CSVEGQTYYGYTF
D: .; size: .; V: TRBV4-1; J: TRBJ1-1; DNA: TGCGCCAGCAGCCAAGATCAGGCAGGGCTGAACACTGAAGCTTTCTTT; CDR3: CASSQDQAGLNTEAFF
D: .; size: .; V: TRBV6-5; J: TRBJ1-2; DNA: TGTGCCAGCAGCTACCGGGACACAACCTATGGCTACACCTTC; CDR3: CASSYRDTTYGYTF
D: TRBD2; size: .; V: TRBV6-5; J: TRBJ2-1; DNA: TGTGCCAGCAGTAGCGGGGGGTGGGATGAGCAGTTCTTC; CDR3: CASSSGGWDEQFF
D: TRBD2; size: .; V: TRBV7-9; J: TRBJ2-1; DNA: TGTGCCAGCAGTTACACCGGGACTAGCTACAATGAGCAGTTCTTC; CDR3: CASSYTGTSYNEQFF
D: TRBD1; size: .; V: TRBV4-2; J: TRBJ1-4; DNA: TGTGCCAGCAGCCAATTATGGGGACAGGGGACCGGGGAAAAACTGTTTTTT; CDR3: CASSQLWGQGTGEKLFF
D: .; size: once; V: TRBV30; J: TRBJ1-6; DNA: TGTGCCTGGAGGCAACCATCGGCCCTCCACTTT; CDR3: CAWRQPSALHF
D: TRBD2; size: .; V: TRBV7-3; J: TRBJ2-1; DNA: TGTGCCAGCAGCTTAACGGGGACTAGACTCTACAATGAGCAGTTCTTC; CDR3: CASSLTGTRLYNEQFF
D: .; size: .; V: TRBV14; J: TRBJ2-2; DNA: TGTGCCAGCAGCCGTTACTCGGGACACAACACCGGGGAGCTGTTTTTT; CDR3: CASSRYSGHNTGELFF
D: .; size: .; V: TRBV2; J: TRBJ1-6; DNA: TGTGCCAGCAGGCGGGGGAGGACCTATAATTCACCCCTCCACTTT; CDR3: CASRRGRTYNSPLHF
D: TRBD2; size: .; V: TRBV2; J: TRBJ2-3; DNA: TGTGCCAGCAGTAGACTAGCGGGGGGTGATACGCAGTATTTT; CDR3: CASSRLAGGDTQYF
D: .; size: .; V: TRBV6-5; J: TRBJ1-1; DNA: TGTGCCAGCAGCCGACAGTTGAACACTGAAGCTTTCTTT; CDR3: CASSRQLNTEAFF
D: TRBD1; size: .; V: TRBV18; J: TRBJ1-2; DNA: TGTGCCAGCTCTCTAGAAACAGGGGGCTATGGCTACACCTTC; CDR3: CASSLETGGYGYTF
D: TRBD1; size: .; V: TRBV3-1/TRBV3-2; J: TRBJ1-2; DNA: TGTGCCAGCAGCCGGACAGGGTCAGCTAACTATGGCTACACCTTC; CDR3: CASSRTGSANYGYTF
D: .; size: .; V: TRBV6-1; J: TRBJ1-2; DNA: TGTGCCAGCAGTGACCGAGGGCCCTATGGCTACACCTTC; CDR3: CASSDRGPYGYTF
D: .; size: .; V: TRBV6-5; J: TRBJ1-5; DNA: TGTGCCAGCAGTCCCTCTACGGGGCCCCAGCATTTT; CDR3: CASSPSTGPQHF
D: .; size: .; V: TRBV13; J: TRBJ2-3; DNA: TGTGCCAGCAGCTTAGGTGCTCAGGGCCTCGGACCAGATACGCAGTATTTT; CDR3: CASSLGAQGLGPDTQYF